This T cell receptor (beta chain) was captured by sequencing in a study of shared clonotypes between healthy human individuals. Whole-study results and caveats: Sequencing depth was a factor that was expected to affect clonotype sharing among donors. The low donor count limited represented genetic and exposure-history diversity.

The data were produced by immunoSEQ multiplex PCR, yet TCRdb's version contains in-frame clones alone and is incomplete. In the table there are fewer than 650,000 clones, about 82% of which are singletons. Comment on this clone: The antigen is unknown.

The CDR3 has 16 amino acids. V trimming: 5 bases; J trimming: 7 bases; junction bases outside the gene matches: 15. From germline, CDR1 is MNHEY and CDR2 SMNVEV (reference sequence). All donors qualified as healthy HIV-negative adults and had experienced no recent acute infections or vaccinations. Each sample came from a Caucasian adult donor living in Nashville, Tennessee. Sequenced sample: PBMCs. The V call is TRBV27, the J call TRBJ2-7; 9 bases are shared with TRBD2. This TCR derives from a woman aged 40 to 49 in good health. Some clones in this sample may be carry-over from other donors' samples. CDR3 loop: CASSPSPAGGSGEQYF. CDR3 coding DNA: TGTGCCAGCAGTCCCTCCCCAGCGGGAGGCTCAGGAGAGCAGTACTTC.